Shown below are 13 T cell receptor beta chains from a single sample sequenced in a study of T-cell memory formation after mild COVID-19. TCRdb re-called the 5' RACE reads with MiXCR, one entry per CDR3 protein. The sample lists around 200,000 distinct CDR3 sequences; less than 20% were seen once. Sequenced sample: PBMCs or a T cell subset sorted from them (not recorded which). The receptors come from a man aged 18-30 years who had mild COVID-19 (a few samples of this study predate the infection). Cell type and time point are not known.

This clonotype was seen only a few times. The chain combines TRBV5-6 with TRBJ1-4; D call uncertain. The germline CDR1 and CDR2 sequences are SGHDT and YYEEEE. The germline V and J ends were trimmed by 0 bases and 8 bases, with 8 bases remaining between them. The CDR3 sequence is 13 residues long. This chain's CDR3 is CASSLVMGEKLFF. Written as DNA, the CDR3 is TGTGCCAGCAGCTTGGTCATGGGAGAAAAACTGTTTTTT.

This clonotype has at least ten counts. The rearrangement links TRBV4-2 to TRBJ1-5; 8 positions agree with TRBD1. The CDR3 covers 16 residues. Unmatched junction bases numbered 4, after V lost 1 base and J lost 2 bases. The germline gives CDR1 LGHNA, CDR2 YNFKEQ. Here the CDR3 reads CASSQGAQGGNQPQHF. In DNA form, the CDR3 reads TGTGCCAGCAGCCAAGGGGCACAGGGGGGCAATCAGCCCCAGCATTTT.

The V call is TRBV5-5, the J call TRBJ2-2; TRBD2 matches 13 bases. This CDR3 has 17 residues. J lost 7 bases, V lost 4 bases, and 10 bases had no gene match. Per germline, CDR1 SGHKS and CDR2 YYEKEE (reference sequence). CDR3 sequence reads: CASSLQLAGGPGGELFF. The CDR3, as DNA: TGTGCCAGCAGCCTACAACTAGCGGGGGGGCCTGGCGGGGAGCTGTTTTTT.

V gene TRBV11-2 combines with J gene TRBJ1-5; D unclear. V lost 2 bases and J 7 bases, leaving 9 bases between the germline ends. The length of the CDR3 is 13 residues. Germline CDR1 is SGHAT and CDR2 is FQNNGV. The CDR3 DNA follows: TGTGCCAGCAGCTTAAACCATCCCCAGCCCCAGCATTTT. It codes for CASSLNHPQPQHF.

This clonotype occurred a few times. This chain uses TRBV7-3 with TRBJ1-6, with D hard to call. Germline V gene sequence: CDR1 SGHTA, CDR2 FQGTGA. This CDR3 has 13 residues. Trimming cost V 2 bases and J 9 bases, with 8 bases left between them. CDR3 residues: CASSLSMASPLHF. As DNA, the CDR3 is TGTGCCAGCAGCTTATCTATGGCTTCACCCCTCCACTTT.

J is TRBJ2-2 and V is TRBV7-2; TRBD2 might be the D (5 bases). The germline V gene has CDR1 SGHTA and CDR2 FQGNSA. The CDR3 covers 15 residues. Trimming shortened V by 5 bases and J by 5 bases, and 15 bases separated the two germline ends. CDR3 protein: CASSQVVERTGELFF. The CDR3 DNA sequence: TGTGCCAGCAGCCAAGTTGTAGAGCGGACCGGGGAGCTGTTTTTT.

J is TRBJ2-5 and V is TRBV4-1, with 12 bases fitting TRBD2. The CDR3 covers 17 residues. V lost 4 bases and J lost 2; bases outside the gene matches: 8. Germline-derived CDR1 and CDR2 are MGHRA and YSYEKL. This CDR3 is CASSRASGGAGQETQYF. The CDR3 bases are TGCGCCAGCAGCCGAGCTAGCGGGGGGGCTGGGCAAGAGACCCAGTACTTC.

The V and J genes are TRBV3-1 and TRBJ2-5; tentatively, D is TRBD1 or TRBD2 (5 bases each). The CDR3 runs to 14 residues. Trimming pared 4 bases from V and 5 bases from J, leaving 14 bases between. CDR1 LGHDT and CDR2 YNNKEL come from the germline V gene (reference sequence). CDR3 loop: CASSRGTAGETQYF. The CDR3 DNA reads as TGTGCCAGCAGCCGTGGGACGGCCGGCGAGACCCAGTACTTC.

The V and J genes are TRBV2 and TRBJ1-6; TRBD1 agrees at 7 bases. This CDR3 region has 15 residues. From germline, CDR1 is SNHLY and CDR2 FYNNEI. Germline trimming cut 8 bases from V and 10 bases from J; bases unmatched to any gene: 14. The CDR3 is CASSQTGSGGSPLHF. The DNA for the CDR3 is TGTGCCAGCTCCCAGACAGGGTCCGGAGGCTCACCCCTCCACTTT.

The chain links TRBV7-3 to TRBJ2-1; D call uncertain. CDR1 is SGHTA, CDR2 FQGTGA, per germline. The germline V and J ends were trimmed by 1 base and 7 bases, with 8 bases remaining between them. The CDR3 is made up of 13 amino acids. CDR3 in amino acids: CASSLNSLNEQFF. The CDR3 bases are TGTGCCAGCAGCTTAAACAGCCTTAATGAGCAGTTCTTC.

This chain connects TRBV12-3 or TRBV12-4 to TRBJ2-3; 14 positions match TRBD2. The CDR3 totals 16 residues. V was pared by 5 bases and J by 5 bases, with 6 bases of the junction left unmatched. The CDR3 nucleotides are TGTGCCAGCAGTGCCGGGACTAGCGGGGGCCGAGATACGCAGTATTTT. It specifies CASSAGTSGGRDTQYF.

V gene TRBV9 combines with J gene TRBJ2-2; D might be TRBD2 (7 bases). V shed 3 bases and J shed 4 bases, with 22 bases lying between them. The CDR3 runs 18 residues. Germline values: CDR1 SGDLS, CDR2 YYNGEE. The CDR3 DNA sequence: TGTGCCAGCAGCGCTCAGAGAGGGGGGACTACAAGCACCGGGGAGCTGTTTTTT. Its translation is CASSAQRGGTTSTGELFF.

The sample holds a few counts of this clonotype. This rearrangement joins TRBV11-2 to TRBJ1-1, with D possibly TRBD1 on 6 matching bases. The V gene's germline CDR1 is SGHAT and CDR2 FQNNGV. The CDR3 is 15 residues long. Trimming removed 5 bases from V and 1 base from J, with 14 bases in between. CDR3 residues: CASSDTGTPNTEAFF. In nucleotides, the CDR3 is TGTGCCAGCAGCGATACCGGGACACCGAACACTGAAGCTTTCTTT.